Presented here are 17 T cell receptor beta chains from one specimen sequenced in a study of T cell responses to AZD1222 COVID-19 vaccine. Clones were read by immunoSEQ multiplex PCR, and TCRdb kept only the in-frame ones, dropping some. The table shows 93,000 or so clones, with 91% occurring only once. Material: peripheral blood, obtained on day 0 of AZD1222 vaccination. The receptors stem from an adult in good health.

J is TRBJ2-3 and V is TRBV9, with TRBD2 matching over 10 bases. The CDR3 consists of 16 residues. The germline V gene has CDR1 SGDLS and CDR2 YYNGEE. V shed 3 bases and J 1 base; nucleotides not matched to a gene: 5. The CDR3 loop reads CASSGGGTSGTDTQYF. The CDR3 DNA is TGTGCCAGCAGCGGAGGGGGGACTAGCGGCACAGATACGCAGTATTTT.

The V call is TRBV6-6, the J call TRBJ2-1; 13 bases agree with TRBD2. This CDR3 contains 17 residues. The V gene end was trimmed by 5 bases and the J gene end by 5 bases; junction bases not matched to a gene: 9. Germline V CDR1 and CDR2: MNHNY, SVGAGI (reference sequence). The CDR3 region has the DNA TGTGCCAGCAGTCCGCGGACTAGCGGGAGTCACCACAATGAGCAGTTCTTC. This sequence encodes CASSPRTSGSHHNEQFF.

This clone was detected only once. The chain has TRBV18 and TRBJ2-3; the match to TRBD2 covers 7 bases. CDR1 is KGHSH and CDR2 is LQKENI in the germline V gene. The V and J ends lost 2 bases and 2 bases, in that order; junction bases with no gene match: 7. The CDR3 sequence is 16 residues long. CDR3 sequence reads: CASSPLSGTNTDTQYF. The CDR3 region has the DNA TGTGCCAGCTCACCATTAAGCGGGACCAACACAGATACGCAGTATTTT.

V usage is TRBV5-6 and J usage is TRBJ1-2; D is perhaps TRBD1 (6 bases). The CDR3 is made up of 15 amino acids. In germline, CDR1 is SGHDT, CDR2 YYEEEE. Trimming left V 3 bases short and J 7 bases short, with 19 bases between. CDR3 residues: CASSWGDTRSSGYTF. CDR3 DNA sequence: TGTGCCAGCAGCTGGGGGGACACTCGTTCAAGTGGCTACACCTTC.

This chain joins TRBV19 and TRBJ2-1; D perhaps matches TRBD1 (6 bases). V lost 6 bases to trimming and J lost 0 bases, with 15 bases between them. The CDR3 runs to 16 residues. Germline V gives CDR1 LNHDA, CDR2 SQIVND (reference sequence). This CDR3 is CASRGPDRSSYNEQFF. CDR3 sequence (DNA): TGTGCCAGTAGGGGACCCGACAGGAGCTCCTACAATGAGCAGTTCTTC.

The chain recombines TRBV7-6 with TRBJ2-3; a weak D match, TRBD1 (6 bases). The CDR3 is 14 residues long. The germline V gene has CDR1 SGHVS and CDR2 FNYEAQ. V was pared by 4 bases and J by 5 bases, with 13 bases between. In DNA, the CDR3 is TGTGCCAGCAGCTGGTCCCCACAGGGAGATACGCAGTATTTT. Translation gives CASSWSPQGDTQYF.

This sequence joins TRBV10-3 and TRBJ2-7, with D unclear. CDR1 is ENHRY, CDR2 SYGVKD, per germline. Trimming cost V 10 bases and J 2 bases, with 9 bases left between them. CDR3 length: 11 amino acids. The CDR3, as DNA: TGTGCCACAGCCAAGGCCTACGAGCAGTACTTC. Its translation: CATAKAYEQYF.

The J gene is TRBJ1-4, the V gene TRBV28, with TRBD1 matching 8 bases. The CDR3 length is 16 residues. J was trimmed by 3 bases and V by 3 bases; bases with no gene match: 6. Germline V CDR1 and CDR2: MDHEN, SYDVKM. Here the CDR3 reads CASSFWSGGSNEKLFF. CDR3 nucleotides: TGTGCCAGCAGTTTCTGGTCAGGGGGCTCTAATGAAAAACTGTTTTTT.

CDR3 sequence reads: CASSLGVVGSGGTDTQYF. For the CDR3, the DNA is TGTGCCAGCAGCTTAGGAGTCGTTGGTAGCGGGGGAACAGATACGCAGTATTTT. The chain recombines TRBV7-9 with TRBJ2-3; 9 positions match TRBD2. Germline lookup yields CDR1 SEHNR and CDR2 FQNEAQ (reference sequence). V shed 1 base, J shed 3 bases, and the junction held 11 bases outside the gene matches. The CDR3 totals 18 residues.

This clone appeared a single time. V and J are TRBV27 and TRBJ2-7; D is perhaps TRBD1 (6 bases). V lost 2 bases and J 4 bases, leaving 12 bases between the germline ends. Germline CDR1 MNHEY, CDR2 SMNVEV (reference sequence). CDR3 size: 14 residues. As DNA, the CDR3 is TGTGCCAGCAGTTTAAAGGGGACACTTTACGAGCAGTACTTC. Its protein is CASSLKGTLYEQYF.

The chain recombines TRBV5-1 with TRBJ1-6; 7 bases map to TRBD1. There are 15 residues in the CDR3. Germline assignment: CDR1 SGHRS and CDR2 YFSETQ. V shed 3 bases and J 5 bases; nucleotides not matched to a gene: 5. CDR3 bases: TGCGCCAGCAGCTCCGGGACAGCTAATAATTCACCCCTCCACTTT. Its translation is CASSSGTANNSPLHF.

The CDR3 here is CASRARTSGGLYNEQFF. The CDR3 coding sequence is TGTGCCAGCAGGGCTCGGACTAGCGGGGGTCTCTACAATGAGCAGTTCTTC. This chain connects TRBV7-9 to TRBJ2-1; 13 positions agree with TRBD2. This CDR3 region has 17 residues. The ends lost 6 bases at V and 3 bases at J; junction bases unmatched: 8. In germline, CDR1 is SEHNR, CDR2 FQNEAQ (reference sequence).

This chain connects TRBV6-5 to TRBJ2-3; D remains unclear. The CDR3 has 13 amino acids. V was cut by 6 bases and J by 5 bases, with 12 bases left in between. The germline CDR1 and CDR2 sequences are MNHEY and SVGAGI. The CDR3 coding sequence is TGTGCCAGCAGCTCCCAGGAAGGAGATACGCAGTATTTT. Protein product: CASSSQEGDTQYF.

DNA of the CDR3: TGTGCCAGCAGTTTATCACAGGGGGCAGTCTACACCTTC. Encoded protein: CASSLSQGAVYTF. The genes are TRBV28 and TRBJ1-2; TRBD1 matches at 9 bases. The CDR3 consists of 13 residues. The germline gives CDR1 MDHEN, CDR2 SYDVKM. V gave up 1 base and J gave up 10 bases; unmatched junction bases: 4.

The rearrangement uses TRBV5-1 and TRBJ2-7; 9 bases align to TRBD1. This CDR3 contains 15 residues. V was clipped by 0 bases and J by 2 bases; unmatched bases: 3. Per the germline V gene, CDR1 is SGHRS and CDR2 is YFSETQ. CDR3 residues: CASSLVGTGTYEQYF. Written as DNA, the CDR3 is TGCGCCAGCAGCTTGGTTGGGACAGGGACCTACGAGCAGTACTTC.

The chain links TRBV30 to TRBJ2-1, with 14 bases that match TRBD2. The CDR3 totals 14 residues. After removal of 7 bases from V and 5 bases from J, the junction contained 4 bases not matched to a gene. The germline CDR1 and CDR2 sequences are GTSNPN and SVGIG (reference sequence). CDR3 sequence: CAFGTSGSHNEQFF. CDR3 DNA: TGTGCCTTCGGGACTAGCGGGAGCCACAATGAGCAGTTCTTC.

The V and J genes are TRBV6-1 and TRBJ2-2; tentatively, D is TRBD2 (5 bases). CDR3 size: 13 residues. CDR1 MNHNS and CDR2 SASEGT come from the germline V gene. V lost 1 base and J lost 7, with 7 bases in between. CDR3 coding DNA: TGTGCCAGCAGTGAAGATCGGGGCGGGGAGCTGTTTTTT. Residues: CASSEDRGGELFF.